The 7 T cell receptor beta chains given below trace back to one sample, sequenced in a study of CD8+CD57+ T cells in acquired aplastic anemia. Genomic DNA was employed as the template in profiling TCR beta VDJ and CDR3. TCRdb re-called the reads through MiXCR, storing one row per CDR3 protein. In the table there are 100,000 to 150,000 distinct CDR3 sequences, 48% of which are singletons. The sample was sorted CD4+, CD8+, or CD8+CD57+ T cells (not recorded which) from PBMCs. The receptors shown here come from a human donor in good health, serving as a control.

This clonotype came up a few times. V usage is TRBV7-9 and J usage is TRBJ2-5; D is unresolved. V shed 4 bases and J shed 3 bases, with 3 bases lying between them. The CDR3 extends over 11 amino acids. CDR1 SEHNR and CDR2 FQNEAQ come from the germline V gene (reference sequence). The CDR3 spells CASSYKETQYF. Here the CDR3 DNA reads TGTGCCAGCAGCTATAAAGAGACCCAGTACTTC. The full variable domain, its missing parts supplied by reference TRBV7-9 and TRBJ2-5, is DTGVSQNPRHKITKRGQNVTFRCDPISEHNRLYWYRQTLGQGPEFLTYFQNEAQLEKSRLLSDRFSAERPKGSFSTLEIQRTEQGDSAMYLCASSYKETQYFGPGTRLLVL.

Note on this clonotype: The junction departs from germline at one end; a sequencing error may be responsible. V and J are TRBV7-6 and TRBJ1-5; D gene unclear. CDR1 is SGHVS and CDR2 is FNYEAQ in the germline V gene. The length of the CDR3 is 13 residues. CDR3 sequence reads: CASSLHSSQPQHF. CDR3 nucleotides: TGTGCCAGCAGCTTGCACAGCAGTCAGCCCCAGCATTTT.

The chain is built from TRBV10-3 and TRBJ2-2; D is ambiguous. The CDR3 extends over 16 amino acids. V lost 4 bases and J lost 0, with 12 bases in between. Germline V gives CDR1 ENHRY, CDR2 SYGVKD. The DNA for the CDR3 is TGTGCCATCAGTGGAGACGCGGCCGCGAACACCGGGGAGCTGTTTTTT. This sequence encodes CAISGDAAANTGELFF.

This clonotype was detected many times. The chain combines TRBV9 with TRBJ2-1; D may be TRBD1 or TRBD2 (5 bases each). The germline CDR1 and CDR2 sequences are SGDLS and YYNGEE. The CDR3 length is 15 residues. V dropped 5 bases and J dropped 0 bases, with 12 bases sitting between them. The CDR3, as DNA: TGTGCCAGCAGTGACCTTGGGACCTCCTACAATGAGCAGTTCTTC. Its protein product is CASSDLGTSYNEQFF.

In its sample, this clonotype was seen a few times. A much bigger clone sits one base away, suggesting this may be a read error. V is TRBV14 and J is TRBJ2-6; possibly TRBD1 for D (5 bases). The CDR3 consists of 16 residues. Trimming pared 3 bases from V and 2 bases from J, leaving 11 bases between. Germline V gives CDR1 SGHDN, CDR2 FVKESK. The CDR3 nucleotides are TGTGCCAGCAGCCATCAGCAGGGAACTGGGGCCAACGTCCTGACTTTC. Its protein is CASSHQQGTGANVLTF.

In this sample, this clonotype turned up a few times. Being one base from a much bigger clone, this may be a read error. This chain connects TRBV12-3 or TRBV12-4 to TRBJ1-2; D remains ambiguous. The CDR3 is 14 residues long. The CDR3 reads CASSDSTPNHGYTF. CDR3 sequence (DNA): TGTGCCAGCAGTGACTCTACCCCTAACCATGGCTACACCTTC.

V is TRBV10-3 and J is TRBJ2-7, with D possibly matching TRBD2 (6 bases). Trimming shortened V by 2 bases and J by 0 bases, and 11 bases separated the two germline ends. Germline lookup yields CDR1 ENHRY and CDR2 SYGVKD. The length of the CDR3 is 15 residues. As DNA, the CDR3 is TGTGCCATCAGTGAGCAGGCGGGGAGCTCCTACGAGCAGTACTTC. It codes for CAISEQAGSSYEQYF.